This T cell receptor (beta chain) was identified in a study of blood T cell repertoires in COVID-19. CDR3 size: 15 residues. The germline V gene encodes CDR1 MDHEN and CDR2 SYDVKM. V was pared by 6 bases and J by 2 bases, with 5 bases of the junction left unmatched. Produced via immunoSEQ multiplex PCR; TCRdb's table is partial and in-frame only. This table has a few hundred thousand clones, approximately 83% appearing once. Sequenced input: PBMCs or T cells enriched from blood (not recorded which). This clonotype originated in a woman aged 30 to 39 who had recovered from COVID-19. The V and J genes are TRBV28 and TRBJ2-7, with TRBD1 identical over 12 bases. This CDR3 reads CASRPGTGGPYEQYF. The DNA of the CDR3 is TGTGCCAGCAGACCTGGGACAGGGGGCCCCTACGAGCAGTACTTC.